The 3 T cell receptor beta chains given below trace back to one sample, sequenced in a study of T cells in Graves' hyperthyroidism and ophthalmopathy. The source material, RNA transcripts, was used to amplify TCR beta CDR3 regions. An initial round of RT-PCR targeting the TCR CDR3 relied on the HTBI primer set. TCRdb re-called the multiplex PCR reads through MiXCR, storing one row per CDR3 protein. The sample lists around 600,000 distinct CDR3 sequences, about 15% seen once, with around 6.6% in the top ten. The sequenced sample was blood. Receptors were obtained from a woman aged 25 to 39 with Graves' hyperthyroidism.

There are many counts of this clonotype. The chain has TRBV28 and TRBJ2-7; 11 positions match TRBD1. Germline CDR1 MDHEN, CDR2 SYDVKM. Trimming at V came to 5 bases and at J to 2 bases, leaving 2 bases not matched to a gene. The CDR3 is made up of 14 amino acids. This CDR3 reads CASSGTGGTYEQYF. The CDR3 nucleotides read TGTGCCAGCAGTGGGACAGGGGGAACCTACGAGCAGTACTTC.

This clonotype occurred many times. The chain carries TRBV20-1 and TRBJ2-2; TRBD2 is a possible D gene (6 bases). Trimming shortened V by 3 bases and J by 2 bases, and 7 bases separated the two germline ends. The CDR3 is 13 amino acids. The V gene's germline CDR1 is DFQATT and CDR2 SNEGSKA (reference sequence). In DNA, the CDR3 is TGCAGTGCTAGGGGGACTAACACCGGGGAGCTGTTTTTT. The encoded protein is CSARGTNTGELFF.

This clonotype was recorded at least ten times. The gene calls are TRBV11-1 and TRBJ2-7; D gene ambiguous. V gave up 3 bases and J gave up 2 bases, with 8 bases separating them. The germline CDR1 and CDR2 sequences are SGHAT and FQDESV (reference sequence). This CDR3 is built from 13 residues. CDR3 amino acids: CASSLSGTYEQYF. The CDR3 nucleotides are TGTGCCAGCAGCTTGTCCGGAACCTACGAGCAGTACTTC.